The 25 T cell receptor beta chains reported below all come from one sample, sequenced in a study of blood T cell repertoires in COVID-19. The protocol was immunoSEQ multiplex PCR, while the TCRdb copy is restricted to in-frame clones and leaves out a portion. The sample includes approximately 260,000 clones, roughly four fifths of them seen just once. The sequenced sample was peripheral blood. Receptors were obtained from an older woman with active or convalescent COVID-19.

The V call is TRBV6-5, the J call TRBJ2-7, with a tentative D call TRBD1 (6 bases). V was clipped by 10 bases and J by 1 base, with 17 bases between them. Germline CDR1 reads MNHEY; CDR2 reads SVGAGI. The CDR3 is 14 residues long. The CDR3 coding sequence is TGTGCCACCGGGGCCAGGGGCCTTTCCTACGAGCAGTACTTC. Translated, it gives CATGARGLSYEQYF.

This clone occurred a few times. CDR3 region: CASSSSGGMVTEAFF. The CDR3 nucleotides are TGCGCCAGCAGCTCCTCAGGGGGCATGGTCACTGAAGCTTTCTTT. The chain joins TRBV5-1 to TRBJ1-1; 8 positions match TRBD1. The junction had 8 bases not matched to a gene; V was cut back by 3 bases and J by 4 bases. The CDR3 contains 15 residues. CDR1 and CDR2 from the germline V gene are SGHRS and YFSETQ.

J is TRBJ1-6 and V is TRBV27; D perhaps matches TRBD1 (6 bases). Germline lookup yields CDR1 MNHEY and CDR2 SMNVEV (reference sequence). CDR3 size: 14 residues. Trimming stripped 7 bases from V and 0 bases from J, with 7 bases between. The CDR3 reads CASTDSSYNSPLHF. CDR3 nucleotide sequence: TGTGCCAGCACGGACAGCTCCTATAATTCACCCCTCCACTTT.

V is TRBV5-1 and J is TRBJ2-7; D might be TRBD2 (6 bases). CDR3 length equals 15 residues. V dropped 0 bases and J dropped 4 bases, with 14 bases sitting between them. Germline CDR1 reads SGHRS; CDR2 reads YFSETQ. Written as DNA, the CDR3 is TGCGCCAGCAGCTTGGTGGGGGGTGAGGTTTACGAGCAGTACTTC. Translation gives CASSLVGGEVYEQYF.

The chain links TRBV11-1 to TRBJ2-7; no clear D gene. The CDR3 has 13 amino acids. With 5 bases removed from V and 2 bases from J, the gap between germline ends came to 10 bases. The germline V gene encodes CDR1 SGHAT and CDR2 FQDESV (reference sequence). The CDR3 spells CASSLRSTYEQYF. The CDR3 DNA reads as TGTGCCAGCAGCCTCCGCTCTACCTACGAGCAGTACTTC. Full variable domain (remainder filled in from reference TRBV11-1 and TRBJ2-7): EAEVAQSPRYKITEKSQAVAFWCDPISGHATLYWYRQILGQGPELLVQFQDESVVDDSQLPKDRFSAERLKGVDSTLKIQPAELGDSAMYLCASSLRSTYEQYFGPGTRLTVT.

V is TRBV5-1 and J is TRBJ2-3; the match to TRBD2 covers 13 bases. The CDR3 consists of 14 residues. J was trimmed by 6 bases and V by 4 bases; bases with no gene match: 2. Germline V gives CDR1 SGHRS, CDR2 YFSETQ. The CDR3 reads CASSTTSGGDTQYF. As DNA, the CDR3 is TGCGCCAGCAGCACGACTAGCGGGGGGGATACGCAGTATTTT.

The chain has TRBV7-9 and TRBJ1-1; 7 nucleotides line up with TRBD1. After removal of 5 bases from V and 3 bases from J, the junction contained 12 bases not matched to a gene. In germline, CDR1 is SEHNR, CDR2 FQNEAQ (reference sequence). The CDR3 is 16 residues long. This chain's CDR3 is CASSPRGAGEDTEAFF. CDR3 nucleotides: TGTGCCAGCAGCCCCAGGGGGGCTGGGGAGGACACTGAAGCTTTCTTT.

V and J are TRBV7-9 and TRBJ1-4; TRBD1 matches at 7 bases. The V segment lost 5 bases and the J segment 0 bases; nucleotides outside the gene matches: 6. Germline lookup yields CDR1 SEHNR and CDR2 FQNEAQ (reference sequence). The CDR3 is 16 residues long. This CDR3 is CASSPGQMATNEKLFF. The CDR3 DNA reads TGTGCCAGCAGCCCGGGACAGATGGCAACTAATGAAAAACTGTTTTTT.

The chain links TRBV29-1 to TRBJ1-1; D unclear. Trimming took off 7 bases at V and 0 bases at J, with 12 bases between the two ends. Germline assignment: CDR1 SQVTM and CDR2 ANQGSEA. The CDR3 extends over 13 amino acids. The CDR3 DNA reads as TGCAGCGGTACCAGGTCCATGAACACTGAAGCTTTCTTT. As protein: CSGTRSMNTEAFF.

The chain carries TRBV7-2 and TRBJ1-1; D gene ambiguous. The CDR3 sequence is 14 residues long. The V gene's germline CDR1 is SGHTA and CDR2 FQGNSA. V was cut by 4 bases and J by 0 bases, with 9 bases left in between. In DNA form, the CDR3 reads TGTGCCAGCAGCTCCAGCGCTATGAACACTGAAGCTTTCTTT. This codes for CASSSSAMNTEAFF.

This sequence joins TRBV5-1 and TRBJ1-4; TRBD1 aligns across 8 bases. Germline lookup yields CDR1 SGHRS and CDR2 YFSETQ. The trim removed 3 bases at V and 3 bases at J, leaving 4 bases unmatched. The CDR3 extends over 15 amino acids. The CDR3 nucleotides are TGCGCCAGCAGCTCCACAGGGGGGGCTAATGAAAAACTGTTTTTT. Amino acids: CASSSTGGANEKLFF.

The chain recombines TRBV29-1 with TRBJ1-2; the match to TRBD1 covers 9 bases. The CDR3 consists of 14 residues. The V segment lost 1 base and the J segment 5 bases; nucleotides outside the gene matches: 5. Germline CDR1 and CDR2: SQVTM and ANQGSEA. As DNA, the CDR3 is TGCAGCGTTGAAGTGGGACAGGGTCTTTATGGCTACACCTTC. This gives the protein CSVEVGQGLYGYTF.

This clone was recorded once. The rearrangement uses TRBV5-4 and TRBJ2-5; 9 bases are shared with TRBD1. This CDR3 is 14 amino acids long. Losses at the gene ends were 3 bases for V and 3 bases for J; bases not matched to a gene: 3. From germline, CDR1 is SGHNT and CDR2 YYREEE (reference sequence). The CDR3 DNA reads as TGTGCCAGCAGCTCCGGGACAGGGAAAGAGACCCAGTACTTC. Its translation: CASSSGTGKETQYF.

The J gene is TRBJ1-2, the V gene TRBV6-5; D remains ambiguous. CDR3 length: 13 amino acids. The V and J ends lost 3 bases and 5 bases respectively, with 10 bases between them. Per germline, CDR1 MNHEY and CDR2 SVGAGI. CDR3 in amino acids: CASSYGQRYGYTF. The CDR3 region has the DNA TGTGCCAGCAGTTATGGTCAGAGGTATGGCTACACCTTC.

The CDR3 protein is CASSPRGLLFTDTQYF. DNA for the CDR3: TGCGCCAGCTCCCCCAGGGGGCTCCTGTTCACAGATACGCAGTATTTT. V usage is TRBV4-1 and J usage is TRBJ2-3; TRBD1 agrees at 8 bases. The CDR3 extends over 16 amino acids. CDR1 is MGHRA, CDR2 YSYEKL, per germline. J gave up 2 bases and V 8 bases, and 12 bases lay outside the gene matches.

This rearrangement joins TRBV9 to TRBJ2-3; 16 nucleotides line up with TRBD2. The CDR3 spans 20 residues. CDR1 and CDR2 from the germline V gene are SGDLS and YYNGEE. V dropped 5 bases and J dropped 1; count of bases not matched to a gene: 13. As DNA, the CDR3 is TGTGCCAGCAGTCACACCCTGGGGACTAGCGGGGGGGCCCGCACAGATACGCAGTATTTT. Translation gives CASSHTLGTSGGARTDTQYF.

The gene calls are TRBV6-5 and TRBJ1-2, with 7 bases identical to TRBD1. There are 15 residues in the CDR3. Unmatched junction bases numbered 15, after V lost 6 bases and J lost 8 bases. Germline V CDR1 and CDR2: MNHEY, SVGAGI. The CDR3 DNA sequence: TGTGCCAGCAGCCTACAGGGGCCAGTACTACAGGGCTACACCTTC. Amino acid sequence: CASSLQGPVLQGYTF.

The V gene is TRBV7-8, the J gene TRBJ2-3; 8 positions match TRBD2. The CDR3 loop spans 16 amino acids. CDR1 and CDR2 from the germline V gene are SGHVS and FQNEAQ. Germline trimming cut 1 base from V and 2 bases from J; bases unmatched to any gene: 5. CDR3 amino acids: CASSLVGRGATDTQYF. The CDR3, as DNA: TGTGCCAGCAGCTTAGTAGGGCGGGGGGCCACAGATACGCAGTATTTT.

V gene TRBV6-5 combines with J gene TRBJ1-2, with a possible D match to TRBD1 (6 bases). The CDR3 loop spans 15 amino acids. Germline V CDR1 and CDR2: MNHEY, SVGAGI. Trimming took 6 bases from V and 3 from J, leaving 17 bases between them. The CDR3 spells CASRTTGLTHYGYTF. In nucleotides, the CDR3 is TGTGCCAGCAGGACGACAGGCTTAACCCACTATGGCTACACCTTC.

This chain connects TRBV10-3 to TRBJ1-6, with D possibly matching TRBD1 (5 bases). Germline V gives CDR1 ENHRY, CDR2 SYGVKD. Deletions cut 3 bases from V and 9 bases from J, with 9 bases between. CDR3 size: 13 residues. CDR3 amino acids: CAISESGRSPLHF. The CDR3 DNA sequence: TGTGCCATCAGTGAATCAGGGCGTTCACCCCTCCACTTT.

This sequence joins TRBV25-1 and TRBJ1-4; D may be TRBD1 (5 bases). This CDR3 contains 13 residues. Trimming stripped 7 bases from V and 7 bases from J, with 13 bases between. Per germline, CDR1 MGHDK and CDR2 SYGVNS. The CDR3 nucleotides read TGTGCCAGCAATCCCTCGGGGGGTGAAAAACTGTTTTTT. It encodes CASNPSGGEKLFF.

This clone came up once. V and J are TRBV7-8 and TRBJ2-5; D is ambiguous. The CDR3 totals 11 residues. CDR1 is SGHVS and CDR2 is FQNEAQ in the germline V gene. Trimming left V 6 bases short and J 4 bases short, with 6 bases between. CDR3 coding DNA: TGTGCCAGCAGTTCTTTAGAGACCCAGTACTTC. Amino acid sequence: CASSSLETQYF. The full variable domain, in which reference TRBV7-8 and TRBJ2-5 provide the parts outside the CDR3, is GAGVSQSPRYKVAKRGQDVALRCDPISGHVSLFWYQQALGQGPEFLTYFQNEAQLDKSGLPSDRFFAERPEGSVSTLKIQRTQQEDSAVYLCASSSLETQYFGPGTRLLVL.

The gene calls are TRBV7-9 and TRBJ2-5; D is undetermined. The CDR3 totals 13 residues. The germline V gene has CDR1 SEHNR and CDR2 FQNEAQ (reference sequence). V gave up 6 bases and J gave up 5 bases, with 13 bases separating them. CDR3: CASSFYPEETQYF. The CDR3, as DNA: TGTGCCAGCAGTTTCTACCCCGAGGAGACCCAGTACTTC.

J is TRBJ2-1 and V is TRBV7-9; 7 positions match TRBD2. The V gene end was trimmed by 5 bases and the J gene end by 4 bases; junction bases not matched to a gene: 8. Germline values: CDR1 SEHNR, CDR2 FQNEAQ (reference sequence). The CDR3 extends over 15 amino acids. Here the CDR3 reads CASSPSVGGYNEQFF. The CDR3 DNA sequence: TGTGCCAGCAGCCCCTCGGTCGGGGGGTACAATGAGCAGTTCTTC.

With respect to this clone: The junction departs from the called germline gene at one end, perhaps through a read error. The chain recombines TRBV6-1 with TRBJ2-1; the D gene is possibly TRBD2 (5 bases). This CDR3 region has 17 residues. Looked up from germline, CDR1 is MNHNS and CDR2 is SASEGT. The CDR3 region has the DNA TGTGCCAGCAGTGAAGCCCCCGGGGTGACGGCCCGTAATGGGCAGTTCTTC. Amino acid sequence: CASSEAPGVTARNGQFF.